This note documents a single TCR beta chain sequence. The antigen it recognizes is unknown. Per-base qualities were not stored, and no clone one base away is much larger. The donors were included in the validation cohort of around 120 subjects, a group kept apart from the roughly 670-subject first cohort. The sample belongs to a study of cytomegalovirus exposure and HLA in healthy donors (TCRdb year 2017). With respect to the entire study: According to a later analysis, the roughly 120 validation repertoires were produced on the same platform as the approximately 610 repertoires of the first cohort. The study aimed to test whether signatures of past pathogen exposure could be identified by cataloging public T cell receptors. In addition to the first cohort of around 670 subjects, a separate validation cohort of 120 different subjects was used. High-throughput TCR immunosequencing, statistical association of individual TCRs with disease status, and machine learning were combined to predict cytomegalovirus infection status.

Receptor libraries were prepared by the immunoSEQ multiplex PCR assay. Per the source publication's procedure: To diagnose cytomegalovirus status from the catalog of TCR beta chain sequences, a statistical classification framework was built. Entries here come from immuneACCESS through TCRdb and include only in-frame sequences with V and J called. Some clones fail to appear in such tables; in the studies checked, an unresolved V gene covers under half of the shortfall, and the cause of the remainder is unknown. The DNA gave D and trimming, while V, J and clone size come from that table. This sample holds over 150,000 clones; around 88% were observed only once. Of the sample, approximately 2.4% falls within the top ten clones. Overall results and qualifications from the work: In vitro tests confirmed that a few of the cytomegalovirus-associated TCR beta chains recognize cytomegalovirus antigens. It was suggested by the authors that the approach could potentially be generalized to other disease states and immunological phenotypes. While some public TCRs were present in many individuals, most TCR sequences turned up only very rarely across donors. A later analysis had no HLA typing for the validation cohort, so co-occurrence there was scored across all 110 or so repertoires. A total of fewer than 200 TCR beta chains were listed by the study as associated with cytomegalovirus. In both the original and validation cohorts, the classifier was reported to diagnose cytomegalovirus status with high specificity and sensitivity. Subsequent analysis determined that TCRs grouped into clusters in the first cohort also showed a tendency toward co-occurrence across the 120 validation repertoires, and approximately 94% of cluster scores exceeded 0.

The clonotype originates from a young woman in good health and CMV-seronegative. Sequenced: PBMCs.

The DNA is TGCGCCAGCAGCCCCTTTGGGAGATACACTGAAGCTTTCTTT. It translates to CASSPFGRYTEAFF. The chain employs TRBV5-1 and TRBJ1-1, with the D segment identity uncertain. From a lookup of the germline V gene, CDR1 and CDR2 are SGHRS and YFSETQ. Trimming takes 4 bases from V and 3 bases from J, and the germline ends sit 13 bases apart. From the cysteine up to the phenylalanine, the CDR3 has a length of 14 residues. The retained sequence is limited to the CDR3, 42 bases, with the frame set at the first base.